This is a list of T cell receptor beta chains from one sample in a study of T cells after yellow fever vaccination. TCRdb fed the 5' RACE reads into MiXCR, producing one record per CDR3 protein. The data hold some 160,000 distinct CDR3 sequences, with around 9.7% observed a single time. Sequenced material: CD8+ T cells sorted from PBMCs, taken 45 days after the yellow fever booster vaccination. Receptors were obtained from a man aged 18 to 35 who received the YFV17D yellow fever vaccine. CDR3s include the opening cysteine and the closing phenylalanine or tryptophan. D genes are given only for firm matches. A row's size may be missing; if present it is once, few, many or a size class.

clone_size: .
v_call: TRBV29-1
d_call: .
j_call: TRBJ2-2
cdr3_nt: TGCAGCGTTGAACCCCCCACCGGGGAGCTGTTTTTT
cdr3_aa: CSVEPPTGELFF

clone_size: .
v_call: TRBV6-2/TRBV6-3
d_call: .
j_call: TRBJ1-1
cdr3_nt: TGTGCCAGCTCGAAACGGGAGACTGAAGCTTTCTTT
cdr3_aa: CASSKRETEAFF

clone_size: few
v_call: TRBV7-9
d_call: TRBD1
j_call: TRBJ1-6
cdr3_nt: TGTGCCAGCACCCGGCCGGGACAGGGGGATCAAAATTCACCCCTCCACTTT
cdr3_aa: CASTRPGQGDQNSPLHF

clone_size: .
v_call: TRBV5-5
d_call: TRBD1
j_call: TRBJ2-3
cdr3_nt: TGTGCCAGCAGCTTGAGGGACAGGGAAATCACAGATACGCAGTATTTT
cdr3_aa: CASSLRDREITDTQYF

clone_size: once
v_call: TRBV10-3
d_call: .
j_call: TRBJ2-5
cdr3_nt: TGTGCCACGTCTAAGGAAGCCAGGGAGACCCAGTACTTC
cdr3_aa: CATSKEARETQYF

clone_size: .
v_call: TRBV6-2/TRBV6-3
d_call: .
j_call: TRBJ1-2
cdr3_nt: TGTGCCAGCAGTTACGACAGCTATGGCTACACCTTC
cdr3_aa: CASSYDSYGYTF

clone_size: few
v_call: TRBV2
d_call: .
j_call: TRBJ2-1
cdr3_nt: TGTGCCAGCAGTGAAGTCGAGGTAGGCTACTACAATGAGCAGTTCTTC
cdr3_aa: CASSEVEVGYYNEQFF

clone_size: few
v_call: TRBV28
d_call: .
j_call: TRBJ2-5
cdr3_nt: TGTGCCAGCAGTTTATTCCCCCAAGAGACCCAGTACTTC
cdr3_aa: CASSLFPQETQYF

clone_size: .
v_call: TRBV7-2
d_call: .
j_call: TRBJ1-5
cdr3_nt: TGTGCCAGCAGCTTAGACCCCAGGGAGCTCCGGGATCAGCCCCAGCATTTT
cdr3_aa: CASSLDPRELRDQPQHF

clone_size: .
v_call: TRBV6-5
d_call: TRBD1
j_call: TRBJ1-4
cdr3_nt: TGTGCCAGCAGTTACTACCCAATCCGGGACAGGAGTAATGAAAAACTGTTTTTT
cdr3_aa: CASSYYPIRDRSNEKLFF

clone_size: few
v_call: TRBV5-6
d_call: .
j_call: TRBJ1-1
cdr3_nt: TGTGCCAGCAGCTTGGTTTGGTCCTCGAACACTGAAGCTTTCTTT
cdr3_aa: CASSLVWSSNTEAFF

clone_size: .
v_call: TRBV27
d_call: .
j_call: TRBJ1-1
cdr3_nt: TGTGCCAGCAGTTTAAGACCAGGACCTGGGGGTACTGAAGCTTTCTTT
cdr3_aa: CASSLRPGPGGTEAFF

clone_size: .
v_call: TRBV6-6
d_call: TRBD1
j_call: TRBJ1-2
cdr3_nt: TGTGCCAGCAGTCTATTCACGACAGGGGCCTATGGCTACACCTTC
cdr3_aa: CASSLFTTGAYGYTF

clone_size: few
v_call: TRBV12-3/TRBV12-4
d_call: .
j_call: TRBJ1-4
cdr3_nt: TGTGCCAGCAGTGGCTCTCGGGGGCGAAGAACTAATGAAAAACTGTTTTTT
cdr3_aa: CASSGSRGRRTNEKLFF

clone_size: many
v_call: TRBV6-2/TRBV6-3
d_call: .
j_call: TRBJ2-7
cdr3_nt: TGTGCCAGCAGTCGACACCCCGAGCAGTACTTC
cdr3_aa: CASSRHPEQYF

clone_size: .
v_call: TRBV7-9
d_call: .
j_call: TRBJ2-5
cdr3_nt: TGTGCCAGCAGCCCTAGCGCCGATGGAAGGACCCAGTACTTC
cdr3_aa: CASSPSADGRTQYF

clone_size: once
v_call: TRBV7-8
d_call: .
j_call: TRBJ1-4
cdr3_nt: TGTGCCAGCAGTCTTCGGGGCCTCGATGCCTATGAAAAACTGTTTTTT
cdr3_aa: CASSLRGLDAYEKLFF

clone_size: .
v_call: TRBV7-2
d_call: .
j_call: TRBJ2-6
cdr3_nt: TGTGCCAGCAGCTTAGGGTGGGGGGGGCGACCCCGGGCCAACGTCCTGACTTTC
cdr3_aa: CASSLGWGGRPRANVLTF

clone_size: .
v_call: TRBV9
d_call: TRBD1
j_call: TRBJ1-6
cdr3_nt: TGTGCCAGCAGCGTAGAAGGGACAGCGAATTCACCCCTCCACTTT
cdr3_aa: CASSVEGTANSPLHF

clone_size: few
v_call: TRBV5-1
d_call: .
j_call: TRBJ2-3
cdr3_nt: TGCGCCAGCAGTCCGGATCGAGCGTTCACAGATACGCAGTATTTT
cdr3_aa: CASSPDRAFTDTQYF